The entry below describes one TCR beta chain. The data belong to a study of blood T cell repertoires in COVID-19. Study-level background: Donors in the United States, Italy and Spain gave samples during acute or convalescent COVID-19. The cDNA or gDNA used as material had been derived from T cells, B-cell-depleted T cells, or PBMCs.

Study processing details: Amplified reference gene primers provided the basis for estimating nucleated cell counts. Clones were sequenced by immunoSEQ multiplex PCR, and TCRdb holds only the in-frame ones, with some missing. That table gives V, J and clone size, and the DNA gave D and trimming. Among nearly 80,000 clones listed, roughly 80% were seen once. V lost 6 bases to trimming and J lost 10 bases; unmatched junction nucleotides: 13. The CDR3 is made up of 15 amino acids. Germline CDR1 SNHLY, CDR2 FYNNEI. This sequence joins TRBV2 and TRBJ2-1; 9 positions match TRBD1. Sequenced input: peripheral blood. This TCR was recovered from a woman in her 70s with acute or convalescent COVID-19. CDR3 in DNA: TGTGCCAGCAGGGACCACCGGGACAGGGCGGCGGAGCAGTTCTTC. Protein product: CASRDHRDRAAEQFF.